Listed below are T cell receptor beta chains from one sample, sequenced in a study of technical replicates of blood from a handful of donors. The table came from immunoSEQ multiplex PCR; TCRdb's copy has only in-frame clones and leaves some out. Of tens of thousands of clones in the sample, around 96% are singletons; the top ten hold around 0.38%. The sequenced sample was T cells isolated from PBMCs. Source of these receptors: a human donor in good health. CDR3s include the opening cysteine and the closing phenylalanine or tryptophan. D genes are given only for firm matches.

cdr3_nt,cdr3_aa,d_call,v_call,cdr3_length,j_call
TGTGCCAGCAGCTTGACAGGGTTCCACTACGAGCAGTACTTC,CASSLTGFHYEQYF,TRBD1,TRBV7-9,14,TRBJ2-7
TGTGCCTGGAGTGCAGGGTTCGGCACTGAAGCTTTCTTT,CAWSAGFGTEAFF,-,TRBV30,13,TRBJ1-1
TGTGCCAGCAGTTCTAGCGGGAGGGCCTTTGAGCAGTTCTTC,CASSSSGRAFEQFF,TRBD2,TRBV2,14,TRBJ2-1
TGTGCCAGCAGTTCCGGTACCGCAACTAATGAAAAACTGTTTTTT,CASSSGTATNEKLFF,-,TRBV6-5,15,TRBJ1-4
TGTGCCAGTAGTAGAGGCCTAGCGGGGCACAATGAGCAGTTCTTC,CASSRGLAGHNEQFF,TRBD2,TRBV19,15,TRBJ2-1
TGCAGCGTCGCATTGACAGTGAATAATCAGCCCCAGCATTTT,CSVALTVNNQPQHF,-,TRBV29-1,14,TRBJ1-5
TGTGCCATCCTTTTCACAGGGATACTATATGGCTACACCTTC,CAILFTGILYGYTF,-,TRBV6-5,14,TRBJ1-2
TGTGCCAGCAGCGTAATGAGACTAGCGGGAGGCTACGAGCAGTACTTC,CASSVMRLAGGYEQYF,TRBD2,TRBV9,16,TRBJ2-7
TGTGCCAGCAGCTTAGAAGGGAGTCGGTACGAGCAGTACTTC,CASSLEGSRYEQYF,-,TRBV13,14,TRBJ2-7
TGCGCCAGCAGCCAATTAGGAGGGTCTCGGTTAAGGTCTAACAATGAGCAGTTCTTC,CASSQLGGSRLRSNNEQFF,-,TRBV4-3,19,TRBJ2-1
TGTGCCAGCAGTGAACTGGGTACAGGTGATGGCTACACCTTC,CASSELGTGDGYTF,-,TRBV6-1,14,TRBJ1-2
TGTGCCAGCAGTTTGACTAGCGTTAGTGAGCAGTTCTTC,CASSLTSVSEQFF,TRBD2,TRBV6-1,13,TRBJ2-1
TGTGCCAGCAGTTTAGGAGACAGGGGAGTATACGAGCAGTACTTC,CASSLGDRGVYEQYF,TRBD1,TRBV28,15,TRBJ2-7
TGTGCCAGCAGCGGAACAGGGTGGGGAACTAATGAAAAACTGTTTTTT,CASSGTGWGTNEKLFF,-,TRBV5-6,16,TRBJ1-4
TGTGCCAGTATATCTAGCGGAGCCTACAATGAGCAGTTCTTC,CASISSGAYNEQFF,TRBD2,TRBV19,14,TRBJ2-1
TGCAGCGTTGATAGACTAGCGGCCTCCAATGAGCAGTTCTTC,CSVDRLAASNEQFF,TRBD2,TRBV29-1,14,TRBJ2-1
TGTGCCTGGACCCCGGACAGGTCTAATGAAGCTTTCTTT,CAWTPDRSNEAFF,TRBD1,TRBV30,13,TRBJ1-1
TGTGCCAGCAGCGTGGTAGGGGATAGGGAAATGAACACTGAAGCTTTCTTT,CASSVVGDREMNTEAFF,-,TRBV9,17,TRBJ1-1
TGTGCCAGCAGCTTAAGCGGGAGGTCCTACAATGAGCAGTTCTTC,CASSLSGRSYNEQFF,TRBD2,TRBV7-3,15,TRBJ2-1
TGTGCCAGCAGCTTAGTGTTTGGCGGGAATATGATATACAATGAGCAGTTCTTC,CASSLVFGGNMIYNEQFF,-,TRBV7-6,18,TRBJ2-1
TGTGCCAGCAGCTCGGGACTAGCGGGAACCTACAATGAGCAGTTCTTC,CASSSGLAGTYNEQFF,TRBD2,TRBV7-8,16,TRBJ2-1
TGTGCCAGCAGTGCCGGAGGGTATACTGAAGCTTTCTTT,CASSAGGYTEAFF,-,TRBV4-2,13,TRBJ1-1